The 25 T cell receptor beta chains listed next were all sequenced from one sample in a study of CD8 T cells in Susac syndrome. Random hexamers were used to reverse transcribe about 0.45 to 1 ug of RNA. TCRdb re-derived calls from the immunoSEQ multiplex PCR reads in MiXCR, one entry per CDR3 protein. Here the sample spans about 210,000 distinct CDR3 sequences, nearly 97% being singletons. The sample taken for sequencing was CD4+ T cells from PBMCs. These receptors all come from a human donor with multiple sclerosis.

The rearrangement uses TRBV9 and TRBJ1-4; maybe TRBD1 (6 bases). Germline CDR1 reads SGDLS; CDR2 reads YYNGEE. CDR3 size: 14 residues. V lost 0 bases to trimming and J lost 8 bases, with 11 bases between them. CDR3 sequence (DNA): TGTGCCAGCAGCGTAGGGGCAGGGGAGGAAAAACTGTTTTTT. Amino acid sequence: CASSVGAGEEKLFF.

V is TRBV7-9 and J is TRBJ2-3, with D uncertain. V gave up 7 bases and J gave up 8 bases, with 16 bases separating them. Germline CDR1 SEHNR, CDR2 FQNEAQ (reference sequence). This CDR3 contains 13 residues. CDR3 in DNA: TGTGCCAGCACCCTCCCACTCTCCCCTACGCAGTATTTT. Translation: CASTLPLSPTQYF.

The CDR3 here is CSVEGDRYYGYTF. The CDR3 DNA follows: TGCAGCGTTGAAGGTGACCGTTACTATGGCTACACCTTC. V gene TRBV29-1 combines with J gene TRBJ1-2, with D unclear. Trimming left V 1 base short and J 3 bases short, with 9 bases between. CDR1 and CDR2 from the germline V gene are SQVTM and ANQGSEA. The CDR3 length is 13 residues.

The chain employs TRBV27 and TRBJ2-3; TRBD1 aligns across 9 bases. Germline V lookup: CDR1 MNHEY, CDR2 SMNVEV (reference sequence). V shed 5 bases, J shed 2 bases, and the junction held 14 bases outside the gene matches. The CDR3 is made up of 18 amino acids. The CDR3 loop reads CASSRGPWGQGDTDTQYF. CDR3 DNA sequence: TGTGCCAGCAGTAGAGGCCCGTGGGGACAGGGTGACACAGATACGCAGTATTTT.

The chain employs TRBV14 and TRBJ2-5, with D perhaps TRBD2 (6 bases). Germline-derived CDR1 and CDR2 are SGHDN and FVKESK. CDR3 length: 17 residues. V was trimmed by 1 base and J by 1 base, leaving 16 bases between them. In DNA, the CDR3 is TGTGCCAGCAGCCAAGGCACGACCTGGGGAGGCCAAGAGACCCAGTACTTC. It codes for CASSQGTTWGGQETQYF. The full variable domain, rest sourced from reference TRBV14 and TRBJ2-5, is EAGVTQFPSHSVIEKGQTVTLRCDPISGHDNLYWYRRVMGKEIKFLLHFVKESKQDESGMPNNRFLAERTGGTYSTLKVQPAELEDSGVYFCASSQGTTWGGQETQYFGPGTRLLVL.

This clonotype was seen just once. The chain uses TRBV28 and TRBJ2-4; 7 nucleotides agree with TRBD2. Germline values: CDR1 MDHEN, CDR2 SYDVKM. V gave up 6 bases and J gave up 6 bases; unmatched junction bases: 5. The CDR3 covers 13 residues. The CDR3, as DNA: TGTGCCAGCAGAGGGAGGGCCGTAAACATTCAGTACTTC. Its protein is CASRGRAVNIQYF.

V and J are TRBV20-1 and TRBJ2-7; 8 bases are a match to TRBD2. This CDR3 is built from 14 residues. With 6 bases clipped from V and 2 bases from J, the junction kept 9 bases outside the gene matches. CDR1 is DFQATT, CDR2 SNEGSKA, per germline (reference sequence). The CDR3 DNA is TGCAGTGCCCCACTCCAAGCGGGGGCCTACGAGCAGTACTTC. It translates to CSAPLQAGAYEQYF.

J is TRBJ2-3 and V is TRBV6-5, with 7 bases identical to TRBD2. The germline V gene has CDR1 MNHEY and CDR2 SVGAGI. This CDR3 comprises 16 residues. V was pared by 2 bases and J by 1 base, with 6 bases of the junction left unmatched. CDR3 protein: CASSYRAGAGTDTQYF. The CDR3 DNA is TGTGCCAGCAGTTACAGGGCGGGAGCGGGCACAGATACGCAGTATTTT.

The rearrangement uses TRBV5-1 and TRBJ1-2; 9 nucleotides agree with TRBD1. V shed 0 bases, J shed 5 bases, and the junction held 5 bases outside the gene matches. CDR3 size: 15 residues. Germline V CDR1 and CDR2: SGHRS, YFSETQ. CDR3 sequence: CASSLDGTGMYGYTF. In DNA, the CDR3 is TGCGCCAGCAGCTTGGATGGGACAGGGATGTATGGCTACACCTTC.

J is TRBJ2-3 and V is TRBV30; D is undetermined. Trimming shortened V by 1 base and J by 5 bases, and 7 bases separated the two germline ends. Germline assignment: CDR1 GTSNPN and CDR2 SVGIG (reference sequence). CDR3 size: 12 residues. CDR3 in amino acids: CAWSGSKDTQYF. CDR3 DNA: TGTGCCTGGAGTGGTTCTAAAGATACGCAGTATTTT.

This clonotype was found once. The V call is TRBV12-3 or TRBV12-4, the J call TRBJ2-7; possibly TRBD1 for D (6 bases). Between the trimmed V and J ends, which lost 8 bases and 2 bases, there was a span of 16 bases. The CDR3 loop spans 14 amino acids. The chain's CDR3 is CASCRDTETYEQYF. Here the CDR3 DNA reads TGTGCCAGCTGCCGGGACACCGAGACCTACGAGCAGTACTTC.

The V gene is TRBV7-2, the J gene TRBJ1-2; no definite D call. The V and J ends lost 7 bases and 5 bases respectively, with 14 bases between them. CDR3 length: 13 amino acids. Looked up from germline, CDR1 is SGHTA and CDR2 is FQGNSA. In DNA form, the CDR3 reads TGTGCCAGCACTCGGACGGGAGAGTATGGCTACACCTTC. Protein sequence: CASTRTGEYGYTF.

This chain connects TRBV4-2 to TRBJ2-5; D is unresolved. CDR3 length: 12 residues. CDR1 and CDR2 (germline): LGHNA, YNFKEQ. With 0 bases removed from V and 5 bases from J, the gap between germline ends came to 4 bases. The DNA of the CDR3 is TGTGCCAGCAGCCAAGACGTTGAGACCCAGTACTTC. Amino acid sequence: CASSQDVETQYF.

The chain combines TRBV29-1 with TRBJ2-3, with D tentatively TRBD2 (5 bases). The CDR3 is 14 amino acids. Germline V gene data show CDR1 as SQVTM and CDR2 as ANQGSEA. Trimming stripped 3 bases from V and 0 bases from J, with 10 bases between. The CDR3 nucleotides read TGCAGCGTTGACGGCGGGCCGAGCACAGATACGCAGTATTTT. It yields the protein CSVDGGPSTDTQYF.

The chain is built from TRBV3-1 and TRBJ2-1, with TRBD2 identical over 7 bases. Germline V gene sequence: CDR1 LGHDT, CDR2 YNNKEL (reference sequence). V lost 1 base to trimming and J lost 8 bases; unmatched junction nucleotides: 5. The CDR3 is 14 amino acids. The CDR3 spells CASSQGISGDEQFF. The DNA for the CDR3 is TGTGCCAGCAGCCAAGGTATAAGCGGGGATGAGCAGTTCTTC.

The chain recombines TRBV3-1 with TRBJ1-6; 7 nucleotides align to TRBD1. The CDR3 is 14 amino acids. The V gene end was trimmed by 4 bases and the J gene end by 8 bases; junction bases not matched to a gene: 5. Germline V gene lookup returns CDR1 LGHDT and CDR2 YNNKEL (reference sequence). Here the CDR3 reads CASSRQGNHSPLHF. The CDR3 coding sequence is TGTGCCAGCAGCCGACAGGGAAACCATTCACCCCTCCACTTT.

This sequence joins TRBV27 and TRBJ2-3; tentatively, D is TRBD2 (5 bases). The CDR3 consists of 15 residues. Germline V gives CDR1 MNHEY, CDR2 SMNVEV (reference sequence). Trimming shortened V by 3 bases and J by 1 base, and 11 bases separated the two germline ends. The DNA for the CDR3 is TGTGCCAGCAGTTTCCGGGGTATGGGCACAGATACGCAGTATTTT. Amino acid sequence: CASSFRGMGTDTQYF.

The genes are TRBV30 and TRBJ2-7; possible D gene TRBD1, 6 bases. The germline gives CDR1 GTSNPN, CDR2 SVGIG (reference sequence). The CDR3 is 13 amino acids. Trimming took 0 bases from V and 5 from J, leaving 11 bases between them. The CDR3 bases are TGTGCCTGGAGTGTACAGTGGGACAACGAGCAGTACTTC. The encoded protein is CAWSVQWDNEQYF.

V gene TRBV9 combines with J gene TRBJ2-7; D may be TRBD1 (5 bases). CDR1 is SGDLS, CDR2 YYNGEE, per germline. V lost 0 bases, J lost 2 bases, and 9 bases lay in between. There are 14 residues in the CDR3. CDR3 loop: CASSVEGAPYEQYF. As DNA, the CDR3 is TGTGCCAGCAGCGTAGAAGGGGCTCCCTACGAGCAGTACTTC.

The V call is TRBV7-9, the J call TRBJ2-5, with 9 bases that match TRBD2. This CDR3 comprises 15 residues. J was trimmed by 2 bases and V by 5 bases; bases with no gene match: 6. In germline, CDR1 is SEHNR, CDR2 FQNEAQ (reference sequence). Here the CDR3 reads CASSLGLAPQETQYF. For the CDR3, the DNA is TGTGCCAGCAGCCTCGGACTAGCGCCACAAGAGACCCAGTACTTC.

The CDR3 nucleotides read TGTGCCAGCAGTGGTCAGGGGGCGCATCAGCCCCAGCATTTT. Translation gives CASSGQGAHQPQHF. The chain couples TRBV2 to TRBJ1-5; 8 bases are a match to TRBD1. CDR3 length: 14 amino acids. The germline CDR1 and CDR2 sequences are SNHLY and FYNNEI. Unmatched junction bases numbered 4, after V lost 4 bases and J lost 5 bases.

The gene calls are TRBV29-1 and TRBJ2-7; D gene unclear. Germline CDR1 reads SQVTM; CDR2 reads ANQGSEA. The CDR3 spans 14 residues. Between the trimmed V and J ends, which lost 2 bases and 0 bases, there was a span of 11 bases. This CDR3 reads CSVESSDNSYEQYF. The CDR3 bases are TGCAGCGTTGAAAGTTCTGACAACTCCTACGAGCAGTACTTC.

This sequence joins TRBV29-1 and TRBJ2-3; D unresolved. The V and J ends lost 0 bases and 6 bases respectively, with 16 bases between them. Per germline, CDR1 SQVTM and CDR2 ANQGSEA. The CDR3 consists of 15 residues. CDR3 sequence reads: CSVEDEPSLSDTQYF. For the CDR3, the DNA is TGCAGCGTTGAAGATGAACCCAGTCTGTCGGATACGCAGTATTTT.

The chain is built from TRBV18 and TRBJ2-5, with unresolved D. The CDR3 contains 13 residues. Deletions cut 5 bases from V and 2 bases from J, with 9 bases between. The V gene's germline CDR1 is KGHSH and CDR2 LQKENI. The CDR3 DNA follows: TGTGCCAGCTCAACCTTCGGACAAGAGACCCAGTACTTC. Protein product: CASSTFGQETQYF.

This sequence joins TRBV18 and TRBJ2-3; D unresolved. The CDR3 is 13 residues long. V lost 6 bases and J 0 bases, leaving 7 bases between the germline ends. CDR1 and CDR2 (germline): KGHSH, LQKENI. Here the CDR3 reads CASSQSSTDTQYF. In DNA, the CDR3 is TGTGCCAGCTCGCAATCTAGCACAGATACGCAGTATTTT.